A single sample gave rise to the 19 T cell receptor beta chains below, sequenced in a study of CD8 T cells in ankylosing spondylitis. TCRdb analysed the 5' RACE reads with MiXCR anew, one entry per CDR3 protein. In the table there are 290,000 or so distinct CDR3 sequences, 20% of which are singletons. The sequenced sample was blood, either unsorted or a sorted T cell fraction (not recorded which). These receptors were collected from a female donor with ankylosing spondylitis or in good health (not recorded which).

The rearrangement uses TRBV5-5 and TRBJ2-6, with 11 bases identical to TRBD2. Trimming took 4 bases from V and 4 from J; bases not matched to a gene: 4. This CDR3 spans 16 amino acids. CDR1 and CDR2 (germline): SGHKS, YYEKEE (reference sequence). The CDR3 spells CASSLAGGWGANVLTF. The DNA of the CDR3 is TGTGCCAGCAGCCTAGCGGGGGGCTGGGGGGCCAACGTCCTGACTTTC.

V usage is TRBV11-2 and J usage is TRBJ1-1; perhaps TRBD1 as D (5 bases). Trimming took off 5 bases at V and 1 base at J, with 11 bases between the two ends. The CDR3 runs to 14 residues. Looked up from germline, CDR1 is SGHAT and CDR2 is FQNNGV. CDR3 amino acids: CASSRGGTNTEAFF. The CDR3 DNA is TGTGCCAGCAGCCGCGGGGGGACGAACACTGAAGCTTTCTTT.

The chain's CDR3 is CASSLRGAGNEQFF. The CDR3 DNA sequence: TGTGCCAGCAGCTTAAGAGGGGCGGGCAATGAGCAGTTCTTC. The V and J genes are TRBV7-2 and TRBJ2-1; D assignment may be TRBD1 or TRBD2 (5 bases each). The CDR3 extends over 14 amino acids. Germline CDR1 and CDR2: SGHTA and FQGNSA. V was clipped by 2 bases and J by 6 bases, with 11 bases between them.

This clonotype has a count of ten or more. V gene TRBV12-3 or TRBV12-4 combines with J gene TRBJ1-4; D is perhaps TRBD1 (5 bases). V dropped 4 bases and J dropped 4 bases, with 10 bases sitting between them. This CDR3 has 14 residues. CDR3 sequence (DNA): TGTGCCAGCAGTTCCGGGACGGGTAATGAAAAACTGTTTTTT. The encoded protein is CASSSGTGNEKLFF.

The genes are TRBV20-1 and TRBJ1-4; D remains ambiguous. This CDR3 is 13 amino acids long. CDR1 DFQATT and CDR2 SNEGSKA come from the germline V gene (reference sequence). The germline V and J ends were trimmed by 3 bases and 9 bases, with 14 bases remaining between them. The CDR3 DNA is TGCAGTGCTAGTGCGCCGGCGAGTAAAAAACTGTTTTTT. Residues: CSASAPASKKLFF.

The chain is built from TRBV12-2 and TRBJ2-7. TRBV12-2 is designated a pseudogene. The CDR3 has 16 residues. CDR3 protein: CASRLGTILIRYEQYF. The CDR3 DNA is TGTGCAAGTCGCTTAGGAACTATCCTCATTCGTTACGAGCAGTACTTC.

This clonotype has only a few counts. The rearrangement uses TRBV7-9 and TRBJ2-3; D remains ambiguous. The CDR3 sequence is 14 residues long. Trimming cost V 3 bases and J 0 bases, with 7 bases left between them. CDR1 and CDR2 from the germline V gene are SEHNR and FQNEAQ (reference sequence). DNA for the CDR3: TGTGCCAGCAGCTTGAGTCTCAGCACAGATACGCAGTATTTT. It specifies CASSLSLSTDTQYF. Using reference TRBV7-9 and TRBJ2-3 for the parts outside the CDR3, the full variable domain is DTGVSQNPRHKITKRGQNVTFRCDPISEHNRLYWYRQTLGQGPEFLTYFQNEAQLEKSRLLSDRFSAERPKGSFSTLEIQRTEQGDSAMYLCASSLSLSTDTQYFGPGTRLTVL.

A few counts support this clonotype. The chain employs TRBV28 and TRBJ2-1, with TRBD2 matching over 11 bases. The CDR3 runs to 16 residues. V shed 8 bases and J 5 bases; nucleotides not matched to a gene: 11. Germline V gives CDR1 MDHEN, CDR2 SYDVKM. CDR3 sequence reads: CASLFGMTSGDNEQFF. The CDR3 DNA sequence: TGTGCCAGCCTATTCGGGATGACTAGCGGGGACAATGAGCAGTTCTTC.

This clonotype was seen a few times. V and J are TRBV6-1 and TRBJ2-5, with TRBD2 matching over 11 bases. CDR1 MNHNS and CDR2 SASEGT come from the germline V gene. Trimming took 5 bases from V and 5 from J; bases not matched to a gene: 7. The CDR3 is 15 amino acids. As DNA, the CDR3 is TGTGCCAGCAGTCAGCTGGGACTAGCGGAGGAGACCCAGTACTTC. It specifies CASSQLGLAEETQYF.

The chain employs TRBV7-9 and TRBJ2-3; D is perhaps TRBD2 (6 bases). CDR3 length: 16 residues. Germline V gene data show CDR1 as SEHNR and CDR2 as FQNEAQ (reference sequence). Trimming left V 7 bases short and J 0 bases short, with 17 bases between. CDR3 in amino acids: CASTKGGGASTDTQYF. Here the CDR3 DNA reads TGTGCCAGCACCAAGGGTGGCGGGGCTAGCACAGATACGCAGTATTTT.

The chain combines TRBV4-3 with TRBJ1-1; D is unclear. Germline loops: CDR1 LGHNA, CDR2 YSLEER. This CDR3 is 14 amino acids long. Trimming took 0 bases from V and 4 from J, leaving 9 bases between them. DNA of the CDR3: TGCGCCAGCAGCCAAGACCCCCGGGGCACTGAAGCTTTCTTT. It translates to CASSQDPRGTEAFF.

The V call is TRBV13, the J call TRBJ2-7; D possibly corresponds to TRBD2 (5 bases). V lost 2 bases, J lost 3 bases, and 23 bases lay in between. This CDR3 spans 18 amino acids. Germline CDR1 PRHDT, CDR2 FYEKMQ (reference sequence). The CDR3 sequence: CASSLRLRRSGQHYEQYF. In nucleotides, the CDR3 is TGTGCCAGCAGCTTACGTCTGCGGAGGTCAGGCCAACACTACGAGCAGTACTTC.

This clonotype has a count of ten or more. The V and J genes are TRBV5-1 and TRBJ1-1; no reliable D call. Germline CDR1 reads SGHRS; CDR2 reads YFSETQ. This CDR3 spans 15 amino acids. V was clipped by 0 bases and J by 0 bases, with 9 bases between them. CDR3 residues: CASSLESTLNTEAFF. CDR3 coding DNA: TGCGCCAGCAGCTTGGAGAGCACTTTGAACACTGAAGCTTTCTTT.

This clonotype showed up just once. This chain links TRBV11-2 with TRBJ2-2; 11 bases align to TRBD2. After removal of 1 base from V and 3 bases from J, the junction contained 7 bases not matched to a gene. The CDR3 is 18 amino acids. CDR1 is SGHAT, CDR2 FQNNGV, per germline. DNA of the CDR3: TGTGCCAGCAGCTTAGTTTATAGCGGGAGGGCAGACACCGGGGAGCTGTTTTTT. Its translation: CASSLVYSGRADTGELFF.

CDR3 in DNA: TGCAGTGCTAGCAACACAGGGGACTGGCATGAGCAGTTCTTC. This codes for CSASNTGDWHEQFF. The genes are TRBV20-1 and TRBJ2-1, with D tentatively TRBD1 (7 bases). Trimming took 3 bases from V and 8 from J, leaving 17 bases between them. The germline V gene encodes CDR1 DFQATT and CDR2 SNEGSKA (reference sequence). The CDR3 covers 14 residues.

V is TRBV20-1 and J is TRBJ1-2; D perhaps matches TRBD1 (5 bases). This CDR3 is built from 15 residues. CDR1 DFQATT and CDR2 SNEGSKA come from the germline V gene (reference sequence). Trimming took 6 bases from V and 5 from J, leaving 22 bases between them. In DNA, the CDR3 is TGCAGTGCGAGTACTAGGTGGCAGGGCGGGTATGGCTACACCTTC. Its translation is CSASTRWQGGYGYTF.

This clonotype appeared many times. This chain links TRBV7-2 with TRBJ2-7; the match to TRBD2 covers 8 bases. The CDR3 covers 13 residues. The germline gives CDR1 SGHTA, CDR2 FQGNSA. V shed 5 bases, J shed 9 bases, and the junction held 9 bases outside the gene matches. In DNA form, the CDR3 reads TGTGCCAGCAGCCTCGGGACTAGTGAGGTGCAGTACTTC. Amino acids: CASSLGTSEVQYF.

The rearrangement joins TRBV20-1 to TRBJ1-5; 7 nucleotides match TRBD1. Trimming at V came to 6 bases and at J to 4 bases, leaving 9 bases not matched to a gene. The CDR3 loop spans 14 amino acids. Germline V gives CDR1 DFQATT, CDR2 SNEGSKA (reference sequence). The CDR3 DNA sequence: TGCAGTGCAAATCAACAGGGGCCTAATCAGCCCCAGCATTTT. This codes for CSANQQGPNQPQHF.

The table lists this clonotype with a few counts. The V gene is TRBV12-3 or TRBV12-4, the J gene TRBJ1-6; 8 bases fit TRBD1. Unmatched junction bases numbered 4, after V lost 7 bases and J lost 5 bases. The CDR3 runs 14 residues. The DNA for the CDR3 is TGTGCCAGCACCCAGGGGGCGAATAATTCACCCCTCCACTTT. This sequence encodes CASTQGANNSPLHF.